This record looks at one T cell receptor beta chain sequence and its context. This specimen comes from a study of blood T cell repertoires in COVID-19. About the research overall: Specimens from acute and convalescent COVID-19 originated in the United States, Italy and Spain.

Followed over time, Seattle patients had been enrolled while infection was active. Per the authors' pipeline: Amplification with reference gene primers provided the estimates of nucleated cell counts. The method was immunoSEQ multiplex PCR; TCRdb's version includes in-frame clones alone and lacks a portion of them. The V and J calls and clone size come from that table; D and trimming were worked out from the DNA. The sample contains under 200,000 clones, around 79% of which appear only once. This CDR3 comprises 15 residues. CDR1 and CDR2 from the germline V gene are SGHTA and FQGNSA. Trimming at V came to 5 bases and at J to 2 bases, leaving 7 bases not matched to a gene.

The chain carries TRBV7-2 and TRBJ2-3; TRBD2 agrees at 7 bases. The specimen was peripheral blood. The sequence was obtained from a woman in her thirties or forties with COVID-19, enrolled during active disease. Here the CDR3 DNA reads TGTGCCAGCAGCATTCCTAGCGGTACCACAGATACGCAGTATTTT. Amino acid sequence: CASSIPSGTTDTQYF.